This passage covers 5 T cell receptor beta chains from one sample sequenced in a study of PD-L1 blockade in urothelial cancer. The assay was immunoSEQ multiplex PCR, and TCRdb's table has in-frame clones only and misses some. The sample has under 100,000 clones; around 90% are singletons. Time point specified: pretreatment peripheral blood. This material consisted of PBMCs, taken around atezolizumab (anti-PD-L1) treatment. Every receptor here comes from a man aged 55 to 69 with urothelial cancer.

The chain couples TRBV2 to TRBJ1-3, with 7 bases aligning to TRBD1. V gave up 7 bases and J gave up 0 bases; unmatched junction bases: 9. Germline V lookup: CDR1 SNHLY, CDR2 FYNNEI. The CDR3 is made up of 16 amino acids. The CDR3 protein is CASTPSTGASGNTIYF. The DNA for the CDR3 is TGTGCCAGCACCCCCTCTACAGGGGCCTCTGGAAACACCATATATTTT.

The chain employs TRBV6-5 and TRBJ1-6; D might be TRBD1 (5 bases). This CDR3 spans 14 amino acids. CDR1 is MNHEY, CDR2 SVGAGI, per germline. Deletions cut 6 bases from V and 2 bases from J, with 8 bases between. The CDR3 bases are TGTGCCAGCAGCTCAGGGACCTATAATTCACCCCTCCACTTT. Protein sequence: CASSSGTYNSPLHF.

This clone appeared once. The chain recombines TRBV29-1 with TRBJ2-2; 9 bases align to TRBD2. The V gene's germline CDR1 is SQVTM and CDR2 ANQGSEA. Trimming removed 6 bases from V and 7 bases from J; junction bases left unmatched: 9. CDR3 length: 14 amino acids. The CDR3 coding sequence is TGCAGCGTAAAGAGCGGGGGGCCAAACGGGGAGCTGTTTTTT. Translated: CSVKSGGPNGELFF.

The V call is TRBV7-2, the J call TRBJ2-2; the D gene is possibly TRBD2 (6 bases). Germline assignment: CDR1 SGHTA and CDR2 FQGNSA. The V and J ends lost 1 base and 5 bases respectively, with 14 bases between them. The CDR3 length is 16 residues. Here the CDR3 DNA reads TGTGCCAGCAGCTTAGTGCCCGGGGAGGTTACCGGGGAGCTGTTTTTT. Protein product: CASSLVPGEVTGELFF.

The chain combines TRBV11-3 with TRBJ2-1; D perhaps matches TRBD1 (5 bases). This CDR3 spans 16 amino acids. Trimming removed 4 bases at V and 0 bases at J, with 13 bases between. Germline V gives CDR1 SGHNT, CDR2 YENEEA. The CDR3 protein is CASSWGGGNSYNEQFF. CDR3 sequence (DNA): TGTGCCAGCAGCTGGGGCGGTGGGAACTCCTACAATGAGCAGTTCTTC.